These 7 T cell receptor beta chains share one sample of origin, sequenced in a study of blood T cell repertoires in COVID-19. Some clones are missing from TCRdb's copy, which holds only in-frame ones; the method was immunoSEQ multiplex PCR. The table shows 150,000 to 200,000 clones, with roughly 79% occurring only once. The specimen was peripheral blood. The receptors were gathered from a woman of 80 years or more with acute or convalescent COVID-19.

CDR3 amino acids: CASDRGMNTEAFF. The CDR3 DNA reads as TGTGCCAGCGACAGGGGAATGAACACTGAAGCTTTCTTT. V is TRBV19 and J is TRBJ1-1; 8 bases fit TRBD1. The CDR3 runs 13 residues. V dropped 9 bases and J dropped 0; count of bases not matched to a gene: 3. CDR1 and CDR2 (germline): LNHDA, SQIVND (reference sequence).

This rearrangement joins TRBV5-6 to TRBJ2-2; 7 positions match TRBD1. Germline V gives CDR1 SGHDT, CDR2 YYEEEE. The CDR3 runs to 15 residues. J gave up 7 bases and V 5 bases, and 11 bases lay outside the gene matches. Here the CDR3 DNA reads TGTGCCAGCAGTCTACCGGGACAGAGAGTCGGGGAGCTGTTTTTT. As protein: CASSLPGQRVGELFF.

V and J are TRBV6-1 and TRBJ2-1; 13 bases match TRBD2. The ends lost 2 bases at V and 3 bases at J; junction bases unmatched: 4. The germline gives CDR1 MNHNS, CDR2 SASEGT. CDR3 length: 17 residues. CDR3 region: CASSELGTSGNYNEQFF. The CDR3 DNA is TGTGCCAGCAGTGAATTGGGGACTAGCGGGAACTACAATGAGCAGTTCTTC.

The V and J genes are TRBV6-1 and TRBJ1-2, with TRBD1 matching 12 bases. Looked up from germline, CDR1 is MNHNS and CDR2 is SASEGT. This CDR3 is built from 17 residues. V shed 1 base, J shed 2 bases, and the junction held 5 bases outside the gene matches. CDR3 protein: CASSEDQGQGANYGYTF. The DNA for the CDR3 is TGTGCCAGCAGTGAAGACCAGGGACAGGGGGCAAACTATGGCTACACCTTC.

The CDR3 bases are TGCGCCAGCAGCTTACCGGGAGGGACTGAAGCTTTCTTT. This encodes CASSLPGGTEAFF. The chain carries TRBV5-1 and TRBJ1-1, with unresolved D. V shed 2 bases and J shed 5 bases, with 10 bases lying between them. The length of the CDR3 is 13 residues. In germline, CDR1 is SGHRS, CDR2 YFSETQ.

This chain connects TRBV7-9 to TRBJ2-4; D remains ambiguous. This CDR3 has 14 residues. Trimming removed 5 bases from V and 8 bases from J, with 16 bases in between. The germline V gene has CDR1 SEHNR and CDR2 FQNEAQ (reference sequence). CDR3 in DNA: TGTGCCAGCAGCCCCCCAGGTAGTGCTGACATTCAGTACTTC. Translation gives CASSPPGSADIQYF.

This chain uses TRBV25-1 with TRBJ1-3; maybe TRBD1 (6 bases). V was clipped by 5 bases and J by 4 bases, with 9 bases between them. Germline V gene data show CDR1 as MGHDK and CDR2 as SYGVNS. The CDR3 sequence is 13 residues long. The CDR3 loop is CASSPGVGNTIYF. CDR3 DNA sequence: TGTGCCAGCAGTCCAGGGGTCGGAAACACCATATATTTT. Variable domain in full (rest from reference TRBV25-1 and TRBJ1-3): EADIYQTPRYLVIGTGKKITLECSQTMGHDKMYWYQQDPGMELHLIHYSYGVNSTEKGDLSSESTVSRIRTEHFPLTLESARPSHTSQYLCASSPGVGNTIYFGEGSWLTVV.